This record concerns one T cell receptor (beta chain) sequence. The antigen is unknown. Alongside a J-beta primer mix, a sample-barcoded 5' primer served in a second PCR lasting about 7 to 12 cycles. MiXCR, run by TCRdb on the 5' RACE reads, gives a single entry per CDR3 protein. The data contain 1.5 million to 2 million distinct CDR3 sequences, 30% to 40% of them singletons. The entry originates in a study of blood T cells in healthy people across ages. Whole-study findings and limits: TCR beta diversity tracked closely with naive T cell percentage. CMV infection status of these donors was not known.

From germline, CDR1 is SQVTM and CDR2 ANQGSEA. The junction had 3 bases not matched to a gene; V was cut back by 6 bases and J by 3 bases. The CDR3 spans 12 residues. Sequencing was carried out using blood. This sequence originates from a human donor in good health. The chain employs TRBV29-1 and TRBJ2-3; 7 nucleotides match TRBD2. The CDR3 is CSVGGFTDTQYF. The CDR3 coding sequence is TGCAGCGTCGGGGGGTTTACAGATACGCAGTATTTT.